A selection of T cell receptor beta chains follows, all from one sample in a study of control samples from healthy donors and cancer patients. The data were produced by immunoSEQ multiplex PCR, yet TCRdb's version contains in-frame clones alone and is incomplete. The sample has 250,000 to 300,000 clones; 82% are singletons. The specimen sequenced was PBMCs. These receptors all stem from a woman in her fifties or sixties with lung cancer. Each CDR3 is given with its conserved first and last residue. D genes are given only for firm matches. Expanded clones are given a class, and other clones once, few, many or no size at all.

d_gene: TRBD1; abundance: -; v_gene: TRBV19; j_gene: TRBJ1-1; CDR3aa: CASSIGARGLRTEAFF; CDR3nt: TGTGCCAGTAGTATAGGAGCCAGGGGGTTAAGGACTGAAGCTTTCTTT
d_gene: -; abundance: -; v_gene: TRBV6-1; j_gene: TRBJ2-3; CDR3aa: CASSEAGLPRTQYF; CDR3nt: TGTGCCAGCAGTGAAGCTGGGCTACCCCGTACGCAGTATTTT
d_gene: -; abundance: -; v_gene: TRBV6-5; j_gene: TRBJ2-7; CDR3aa: CASTGGEQYF; CDR3nt: TGTGCCAGCACAGGAGGCGAGCAGTACTTC
d_gene: TRBD1; abundance: -; v_gene: TRBV5-1; j_gene: TRBJ2-7; CDR3aa: CASSLGTGYEQYF; CDR3nt: TGCGCCAGCAGCTTGGGGACAGGCTACGAGCAGTACTTC
d_gene: TRBD2; abundance: -; v_gene: TRBV4-1; j_gene: TRBJ2-2; CDR3aa: CASNLGLAGVKTGELFF; CDR3nt: TGCGCCAGCAACTTGGGACTAGCGGGGGTAAAAACCGGGGAGCTGTTTTTT
d_gene: -; abundance: once; v_gene: TRBV5-5; j_gene: TRBJ1-1; CDR3aa: CASSLWDRGTEAFF; CDR3nt: TGTGCCAGCAGCTTGTGGGACCGGGGAACTGAAGCTTTCTTT
d_gene: TRBD2; abundance: -; v_gene: TRBV18; j_gene: TRBJ2-1; CDR3aa: CASSIAGSPYNEQFF; CDR3nt: TGTGCCAGCTCAATAGCGGGGAGCCCCTACAATGAGCAGTTCTTC
d_gene: TRBD1; abundance: -; v_gene: TRBV13; j_gene: TRBJ2-7; CDR3aa: CASSLGAGQGGYEQYF; CDR3nt: TGTGCCAGCAGCTTAGGGGCGGGACAGGGAGGCTACGAGCAGTACTTC
d_gene: TRBD1; abundance: -; v_gene: TRBV7-6; j_gene: TRBJ2-1; CDR3aa: CASSATGQAVYNEQFF; CDR3nt: TGTGCCAGCAGCGCTACCGGACAGGCGGTATACAATGAGCAGTTCTTC
d_gene: -; abundance: -; v_gene: TRBV10-1; j_gene: TRBJ1-4; CDR3aa: CASSESGGGTNEKLFF; CDR3nt: TGCGCCAGCAGTGAGTCGGGAGGGGGGACTAATGAAAAACTGTTTTTT
d_gene: -; abundance: -; v_gene: TRBV30; j_gene: TRBJ1-2; CDR3aa: CAWSVRQSYGYTF; CDR3nt: TGTGCCTGGAGTGTACGTCAGAGCTATGGCTACACCTTC
d_gene: TRBD1; abundance: many; v_gene: TRBV15; j_gene: TRBJ2-7; CDR3aa: CATSRDRGTGYEQYF; CDR3nt: TGTGCCACCAGCAGAGATAGAGGGACAGGCTACGAGCAGTACTTC
d_gene: -; abundance: -; v_gene: TRBV9; j_gene: TRBJ2-3; CDR3aa: CASSVGSHTPMDTQYF; CDR3nt: TGTGCCAGCAGCGTCGGTAGCCACACTCCTATGGATACGCAGTATTTT
d_gene: -; abundance: few; v_gene: TRBV2; j_gene: TRBJ1-2; CDR3aa: CASRIAWGYTF; CDR3nt: TGTGCCAGCAGGATTGCTTGGGGCTACACCTTC
d_gene: TRBD2; abundance: -; v_gene: TRBV9; j_gene: TRBJ2-2; CDR3aa: CASSRTSGRGANTGELFF; CDR3nt: TGTGCCAGCAGCCGGACTAGCGGGAGGGGGGCGAACACCGGGGAGCTGTTTTTT
d_gene: TRBD2; abundance: -; v_gene: TRBV28; j_gene: TRBJ2-2; CDR3aa: CASSSGLGLAGGLTGELFF; CDR3nt: TGTGCCAGCAGTTCCGGGCTGGGACTAGCGGGAGGCCTCACCGGGGAGCTGTTTTTT
d_gene: -; abundance: -; v_gene: TRBV28; j_gene: TRBJ2-6; CDR3aa: CASSFDSVSGANVLTF; CDR3nt: TGTGCCAGCAGTTTTGACAGCGTCTCTGGGGCCAACGTCCTGACTTTC
d_gene: -; abundance: -; v_gene: TRBV7-3; j_gene: TRBJ2-5; CDR3aa: CASSLSIRETQYF; CDR3nt: TGTGCCAGCAGCCTAAGTATAAGGGAGACCCAGTACTTC
d_gene: TRBD1; abundance: -; v_gene: TRBV3-1/TRBV3-2; j_gene: TRBJ1-1; CDR3aa: CASSPALGQVTEAFF; CDR3nt: TGTGCCAGCAGCCCCGCTCTGGGACAGGTCACTGAAGCTTTCTTT
d_gene: TRBD1; abundance: -; v_gene: TRBV19; j_gene: TRBJ2-7; CDR3aa: CASSIRGQSSYEQYF; CDR3nt: TGTGCCAGTAGTATTAGGGGACAGTCCTCCTACGAGCAGTACTTC
d_gene: -; abundance: -; v_gene: TRBV28; j_gene: TRBJ2-7; CDR3aa: CASSLGSSYEQYF; CDR3nt: TGTGCCAGCAGTTTGGGGTCGAGCTACGAGCAGTACTTC
d_gene: TRBD1; abundance: -; v_gene: TRBV10-3; j_gene: TRBJ2-7; CDR3aa: CAISGTGPRDSYEQYF; CDR3nt: TGTGCCATCAGTGGGACAGGGCCCAGGGACTCCTACGAGCAGTACTTC
d_gene: -; abundance: -; v_gene: TRBV7-3; j_gene: TRBJ2-1; CDR3aa: CASSPLGQGSYNEQFF; CDR3nt: TGTGCCAGCAGCCCCTTGGGGCAGGGCTCCTACAATGAGCAGTTCTTC
d_gene: TRBD1; abundance: once; v_gene: TRBV2; j_gene: TRBJ1-2; CDR3aa: CASSRTGDGYTF; CDR3nt: TGTGCCAGCAGTAGGACAGGGGATGGCTACACCTTC
d_gene: TRBD1; abundance: -; v_gene: TRBV5-1; j_gene: TRBJ2-7; CDR3aa: CASSLRTGGEQYF; CDR3nt: TGCGCCAGCAGCTTACGGACAGGGGGTGAGCAGTACTTC
d_gene: -; abundance: few; v_gene: TRBV7-9; j_gene: TRBJ1-1; CDR3aa: CASRGLGRVNTEAFF; CDR3nt: TGTGCCAGCCGTGGCCTGGGACGAGTGAACACTGAAGCTTTCTTT
d_gene: -; abundance: -; v_gene: TRBV20-1; j_gene: TRBJ2-7; CDR3aa: CSASSYEQYF; CDR3nt: TGCAGTGCTAGCTCCTACGAGCAGTACTTC
d_gene: -; abundance: -; v_gene: TRBV14; j_gene: TRBJ1-2; CDR3aa: CASSQGSANYGYTF; CDR3nt: TGTGCCAGCAGCCAGGGTTCGGCGAACTATGGCTACACCTTC
d_gene: -; abundance: -; v_gene: TRBV3-1/TRBV3-2; j_gene: TRBJ1-1; CDR3aa: CASSQEYGGGTEAFF; CDR3nt: TGTGCCAGCAGCCAAGAATACGGGGGAGGTACTGAAGCTTTCTTT
d_gene: -; abundance: -; v_gene: TRBV9; j_gene: TRBJ1-2; CDR3aa: CASSVAIGGVDGYTF; CDR3nt: TGTGCCAGCAGCGTAGCTATCGGGGGAGTAGATGGCTACACCTTC
d_gene: -; abundance: -; v_gene: TRBV7-6; j_gene: TRBJ2-7; CDR3aa: CASSLVTGSYEQYF; CDR3nt: TGTGCCAGCAGCTTAGTAACAGGCTCCTACGAGCAGTACTTC
d_gene: -; abundance: -; v_gene: TRBV18; j_gene: TRBJ1-4; CDR3aa: CASSSGTEDEKLFF; CDR3nt: TGTGCCAGCTCAAGTGGGACTGAGGATGAAAAACTGTTTTTT
d_gene: TRBD1; abundance: -; v_gene: TRBV5-1; j_gene: TRBJ2-2; CDR3aa: CASWTGVMGGELFF; CDR3nt: TGCGCCAGCTGGACAGGGGTAATGGGCGGGGAGCTGTTTTTT
d_gene: TRBD1; abundance: many; v_gene: TRBV6-5; j_gene: TRBJ2-7; CDR3aa: CASSLLGTGSEQYF; CDR3nt: TGTGCCAGCAGTTTATTGGGGACAGGGTCCGAGCAGTACTTC
d_gene: TRBD1; abundance: -; v_gene: TRBV9; j_gene: TRBJ2-2; CDR3aa: CASSGTGTGKDTGELFF; CDR3nt: TGTGCCAGCAGCGGAACCGGGACAGGGAAGGACACCGGGGAGCTGTTTTTT
d_gene: -; abundance: -; v_gene: TRBV24-1; j_gene: TRBJ2-2; CDR3aa: CATERNTGELFF; CDR3nt: TGTGCCACAGAGAGGAACACCGGGGAGCTGTTTTTT